This T cell receptor beta chain was obtained from a study of T cell changes during pregnancy in multiple sclerosis. Germline V gives CDR1 SQVTM, CDR2 ANQGSEA. This CDR3 is built from 14 residues. Unmatched junction bases numbered 7, after V lost 6 bases and J lost 3 bases. Repertoires were generated with immunoSEQ multiplex PCR, while TCRdb's copy carries only in-frame clones and drops some. The sample contains about 61,000 clones, roughly 87% of which appear only once. J is TRBJ1-1 and V is TRBV29-1; 10 nucleotides align to TRBD1. The receptor was derived from a female donor with multiple sclerosis, enrolled in a pregnancy study. Sequences were derived from peripheral blood, sampled in the first trimester of pregnancy. The CDR3 nucleotides read TGCAGCGTGCGACAGGGGGCGAGGGACACTGAAGCTTTCTTT. The encoded protein is CSVRQGARDTEAFF.